This is a list of T cell receptor beta chains from one sample in a study of blood T cell repertoires in COVID-19. Clones were sequenced by immunoSEQ multiplex PCR, and TCRdb holds only the in-frame ones, with some missing. This table holds 24,000 or so clones, 87% found once. The sample taken for sequencing was peripheral blood. These receptors were obtained from a human donor in a cohort sampled during active COVID-19. The donor label of this sample is uncertain. Each CDR3 is given without its conserved first and last residue. Some rows have no size entry. The others give once, few or many, or a class for an expanded clone.

v_call: TRBV28; j_call: TRBJ1-2; clone_size: -; cdr3_aa: ASSPWGQNYGYT
v_call: TRBV6-5; j_call: TRBJ1-1; clone_size: -; cdr3_aa: ASRLGGTEAF
v_call: TRBV2; j_call: TRBJ1-3; clone_size: -; cdr3_aa: ASSEMRFSGNTIY
v_call: TRBV6-5; j_call: TRBJ1-2; clone_size: -; cdr3_aa: ASSPGTTGYGYT
v_call: TRBV5-1; j_call: TRBJ2-2; clone_size: -; cdr3_aa: ASSSVSGDGTGELF
v_call: TRBV5-5; j_call: TRBJ1-5; clone_size: -; cdr3_aa: ASSLGGQGGQPQH
v_call: TRBV3-1/TRBV3-2; j_call: TRBJ2-5; clone_size: -; cdr3_aa: ASSQDATEDEETQY
v_call: TRBV6-2/TRBV6-3; j_call: TRBJ1-2; clone_size: -; cdr3_aa: ASSVPGSLPYGYT
v_call: TRBV11-2; j_call: TRBJ2-7; clone_size: once; cdr3_aa: ASSQDRGSYEQY
v_call: TRBV6-1; j_call: TRBJ2-5; clone_size: -; cdr3_aa: ASSDGLSYQETQY
v_call: TRBV9; j_call: TRBJ1-4; clone_size: -; cdr3_aa: ASSGPDSRNEKLF
v_call: TRBV7-2; j_call: TRBJ2-7; clone_size: -; cdr3_aa: ASSSPTLGHEQY
v_call: TRBV6-6; j_call: TRBJ2-4; clone_size: once; cdr3_aa: ATSSGGAKNIQY
v_call: TRBV9; j_call: TRBJ2-2; clone_size: -; cdr3_aa: ASSAVWGQGTGELF
v_call: TRBV5-1; j_call: TRBJ2-5; clone_size: -; cdr3_aa: ASSSTGLAGGKTQY
v_call: TRBV7-9; j_call: TRBJ1-2; clone_size: -; cdr3_aa: ASSLGQGAPVYGYT
v_call: TRBV7-6; j_call: TRBJ2-5; clone_size: -; cdr3_aa: ASSSLGQVETQY
v_call: TRBV30; j_call: TRBJ1-6; clone_size: -; cdr3_aa: AWTGDKGYNSPLH
v_call: TRBV27; j_call: TRBJ1-2; clone_size: once; cdr3_aa: ASRPGQGYGYT
v_call: TRBV12-3/TRBV12-4; j_call: TRBJ2-7; clone_size: -; cdr3_aa: ASSFLVSEQY
v_call: TRBV5-1; j_call: TRBJ1-3; clone_size: -; cdr3_aa: ASQDTSSGNTIY
v_call: TRBV6-6; j_call: TRBJ2-2; clone_size: -; cdr3_aa: ASSLTGELF
v_call: TRBV4-2; j_call: TRBJ2-5; clone_size: -; cdr3_aa: ASSQEALAGGRETQY
v_call: TRBV9; j_call: TRBJ2-5; clone_size: -; cdr3_aa: ASSPTAGGNRRETQY
v_call: TRBV4-1; j_call: TRBJ2-3; clone_size: -; cdr3_aa: ASSRGQGEGTDTQY
v_call: TRBV16; j_call: TRBJ2-1; clone_size: -; cdr3_aa: ASSRRGGSLNEQF
v_call: TRBV19; j_call: TRBJ2-5; clone_size: -; cdr3_aa: ASKIGGGQSETQY
v_call: TRBV5-1; j_call: TRBJ1-5; clone_size: -; cdr3_aa: ASSLDRLPPGGNQPQH
v_call: TRBV25-1; j_call: TRBJ1-2; clone_size: -; cdr3_aa: ASSRGGGFDGYT
v_call: TRBV6-5; j_call: TRBJ1-1; clone_size: -; cdr3_aa: ASSSGEGSNTEAF
v_call: TRBV4-2; j_call: TRBJ2-1; clone_size: -; cdr3_aa: ASSQDRGGYNEQF